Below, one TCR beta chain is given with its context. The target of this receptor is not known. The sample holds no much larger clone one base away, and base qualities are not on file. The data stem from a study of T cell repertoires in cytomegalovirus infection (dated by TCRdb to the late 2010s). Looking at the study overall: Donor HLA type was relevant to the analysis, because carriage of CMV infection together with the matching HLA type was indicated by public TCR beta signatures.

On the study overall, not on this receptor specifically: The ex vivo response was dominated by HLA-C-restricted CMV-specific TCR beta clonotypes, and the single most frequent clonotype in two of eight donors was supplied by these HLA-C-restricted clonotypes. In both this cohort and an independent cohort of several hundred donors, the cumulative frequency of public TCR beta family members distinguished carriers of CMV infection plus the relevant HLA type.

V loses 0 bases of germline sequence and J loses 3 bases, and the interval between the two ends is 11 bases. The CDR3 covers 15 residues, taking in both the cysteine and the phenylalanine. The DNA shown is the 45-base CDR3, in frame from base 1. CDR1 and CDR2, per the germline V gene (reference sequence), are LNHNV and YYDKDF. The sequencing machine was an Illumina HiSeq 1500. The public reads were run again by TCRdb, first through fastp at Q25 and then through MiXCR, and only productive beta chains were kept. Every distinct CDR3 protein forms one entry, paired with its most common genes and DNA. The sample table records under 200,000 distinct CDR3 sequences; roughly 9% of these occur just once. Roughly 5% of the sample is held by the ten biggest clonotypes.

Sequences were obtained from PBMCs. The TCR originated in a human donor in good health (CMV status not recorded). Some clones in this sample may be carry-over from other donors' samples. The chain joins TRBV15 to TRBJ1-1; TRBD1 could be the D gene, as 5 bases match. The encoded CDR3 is CATSRDWGGDTEAFF. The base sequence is TGTGCCACCAGCAGAGATTGGGGGGGGGACACTGAAGCTTTCTTT.